This T cell receptor (beta chain) was sequenced in a study of shared clonotypes between healthy human individuals. Remarks on this clone: Its antigen is undetermined.

In the naive CD8 group, cells lacked CD45RO and were positively selected for CCR7, so terminally differentiated effector memory CD45RA+ cells were left out. Donation came from healthy HIV-negative adults that had no recent acute infections or vaccinations. CDR1 and CDR2 (germline): SGHAT, FQNNGV. The CDR3 is made up of 16 amino acids. The V gene lost 4 bases and the J gene lost 7 bases, with 17 bases spanning the gap. TCRdb's table, derived via immunoSEQ multiplex PCR, lists solely in-frame clones and lacks some. This sample has around 2.1 million clones, with about 93% found just once. Study results and caveats: Lower generation probabilities were found for non-shared clonotypes than for those shared by all four donors.

Material for sequencing was naive CD8+ T cells from PBMCs. The chain uses TRBV11-2 and TRBJ1-6; D is possibly TRBD1 (5 bases). This TCR derives from a man younger than 35 in good health. Some clones in this sample may be carry-over from other donors' samples. The CDR3 region is CASSYGIGTGNSPLHF. The CDR3, as DNA: TGTGCCAGCAGCTACGGAATTGGGACGGGGAATTCACCCCTCCACTTT.